This T cell receptor (beta chain) was sequenced in a study of beta chain features in type 1 diabetes. Findings of the study overall: Type 1 diabetes patients had TCRB CDR3s that were shorter (moderately but significantly so) in all four CD4+ subsets. In the patient group, naive, central memory and Treg TCRB repertoires seemed more alike than in the healthy donor group. Cells expressing TCR highly could be over-represented by cDNA sequencing.

This CDR3 contains 12 residues. V was shortened by 4 bases and J by 0 bases, with 7 bases between the two germline ends. Germline loops: CDR1 SQVTM, CDR2 ANQGSEA. About this clone itself: Its cognate antigen is unknown.

Reverse transcribing all isolated RNA meant expressed TCRB transcripts were sequenced. Using immunoSEQ multiplex PCR, the repertoire was profiled, and TCRdb retains in-frame clones only, with some absent. Of roughly 340,000 clones in the sample, approximately 12% are singletons; the top ten hold about 0.015%. This chain joins TRBV29-1 and TRBJ2-7; D might be TRBD1 (5 bases). This clonotype was obtained from a woman aged 18-30 years with type 1 diabetes. Sequenced sample: naive CD4+ T cells from blood. Written as DNA, the CDR3 is TGCAGCGTTGCGCAGGGCTCCTACGAGCAGTACTTC. Translated: CSVAQGSYEQYF.